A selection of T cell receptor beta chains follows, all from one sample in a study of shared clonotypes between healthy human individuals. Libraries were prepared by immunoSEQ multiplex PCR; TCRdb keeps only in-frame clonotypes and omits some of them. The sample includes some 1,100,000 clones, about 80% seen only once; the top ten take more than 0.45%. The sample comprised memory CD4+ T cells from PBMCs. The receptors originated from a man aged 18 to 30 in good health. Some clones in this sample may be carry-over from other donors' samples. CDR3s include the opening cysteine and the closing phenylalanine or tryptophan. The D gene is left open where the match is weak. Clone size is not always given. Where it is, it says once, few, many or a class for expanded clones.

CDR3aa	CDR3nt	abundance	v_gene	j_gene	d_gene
CASSVAGPYEQYF	TGTGCCAGCAGTGTAGCGGGGCCCTACGAGCAGTACTTC	.	TRBV2	TRBJ2-7	TRBD2
CASSPQLSGRGGELFF	TGTGCCAGCAGCCCTCAGCTTAGCGGGAGGGGCGGGGAGCTGTTTTTT	few	TRBV7-2	TRBJ2-2	TRBD2
CASSLNLWTCTDTQYF	TGTGCCAGCAGCCTTAACCTCTGGACTTGCACAGATACGCAGTATTTT	.	TRBV21-1	TRBJ2-3	.
CASSRVPGTENSPLHF	TGCGCCAGCAGCCGTGTCCCCGGGACGGAAAATTCACCCCTCCACTTT	.	TRBV4-3	TRBJ1-6	.
CASSVLLGTGETQYF	TGTGCCAGCAGTGTACTCCTTGGGACAGGAGAGACCCAGTACTTC	.	TRBV2	TRBJ2-5	TRBD1
CASSMGQGDGYTF	TGTGCCAGCAGTATGGGACAGGGGGATGGCTACACCTTC	once	TRBV27	TRBJ1-2	TRBD1
CASSLATRSGYEGYTF	TGTGCCAGCAGCTTGGCCACCAGATCAGGGTATGAGGGCTACACCTTC	.	TRBV5-4	TRBJ1-2	.
CASSPPSDTSPYDTQYF	TGTGCCAGCTCACCACCGTCTGACACGTCGCCCTACGATACGCAGTATTTT	.	TRBV18	TRBJ2-3	.
CSVQSSGRETQYF	TGCAGCGTTCAGTCTAGCGGGAGAGAGACCCAGTACTTC	many	TRBV29-1	TRBJ2-5	TRBD2
CASRKDFQSYEQYF	TGCGCCAGCAGAAAGGATTTTCAGAGCTACGAGCAGTACTTC	.	TRBV5-1	TRBJ2-7	.
CASSPSRLASTDTQYF	TGTGCCAGCTCACCATCGAGACTAGCTAGCACAGATACGCAGTATTTT	.	TRBV18	TRBJ2-3	TRBD2
CASSFVGETEAFF	TGTGCCAGCAGTTTTGTGGGCGAGACTGAAGCTTTCTTT	.	TRBV27	TRBJ1-1	.
CASSKGTGFGAFF	TGTGCCAGCAGTAAAGGGACAGGTTTTGGAGCTTTCTTT	.	TRBV25-1	TRBJ1-1	TRBD1
CSAPSAFSFYNEQFF	TGCAGCGCCCCTAGCGCGTTCAGCTTCTACAATGAGCAGTTCTTC	.	TRBV29-1	TRBJ2-1	.
CASNRGRAEQYF	TGTGCCAGCAATAGGGGCAGGGCCGAGCAGTACTTC	.	TRBV28	TRBJ2-7	.
CASSLPSTDTQYF	TGTGCCAGCAGTCTTCCCTCCACAGATACGCAGTATTTT	.	TRBV28	TRBJ2-3	.
CASSLGDRLDPSF	TGCGCCAGCAGCTTGGGTGATCGTCTGGACCCAAGTTTC	.	TRBV5-1	TRBJ2-7	.
CASSPRQDHQPQHF	TGTGCCAGCAGTCCCCGACAGGACCATCAGCCCCAGCATTTT	.	TRBV27	TRBJ1-5	.
CASSRGQGGTDGYTF	TGTGCCAGCAGCCGAGGACAGGGGGGAACTGATGGCTACACCTTC	.	TRBV6-4	TRBJ1-2	TRBD1
CASSPRTRAEAFF	TGTGCCAGCAGCCCCCGGACGAGAGCTGAGGCTTTCTTT	.	TRBV21-1	TRBJ1-1	.
CASSGQGARQGQYF	TGTGCCAGCAGCGGTCAGGGGGCGAGACAGGGGCAGTACTTC	.	TRBV27	TRBJ2-7	TRBD1
CASSESDRGFTYEQYF	TGTGCCAGCAGCGAATCGGACAGGGGCTTCACCTACGAGCAGTACTTC	.	TRBV7-2	TRBJ2-7	TRBD1
CASSLTGRTDTQYF	TGTGCCAGCAGTTTAACAGGACGCACAGATACGCAGTATTTT	once	TRBV28	TRBJ2-3	.
CASSILVGTANYGYTF	TGTGCCAGTAGTATCCTCGTTGGGACAGCGAACTATGGCTACACCTTC	.	TRBV19	TRBJ1-2	TRBD1
CASSPPGGRINNEQFF	TGTGCCAGCTCACCACCGGGGGGGAGGATAAACAATGAGCAGTTCTTC	.	TRBV18	TRBJ2-1	TRBD2
CAWSHSGRGYEQYF	TGTGCCTGGAGCCATAGCGGGAGAGGCTACGAGCAGTACTTC	.	TRBV30	TRBJ2-7	TRBD2
CASSSARPGLETQYF	TGTGCCAGCAGCTCGGCCAGACCGGGACTAGAGACCCAGTACTTC	.	TRBV5-4	TRBJ2-5	.
CASSQEWGRGAFGYTF	TGCGCCAGCAGCCAAGAATGGGGCAGGGGCGCCTTTGGCTACACCTTC	.	TRBV4-1	TRBJ1-2	.
CASRGSTGFGQPQHF	TGTGCCAGCAGAGGATCGACAGGGTTCGGACAGCCCCAGCATTTT	.	TRBV6-5	TRBJ1-5	TRBD1
CASSQDRPVQETQYF	TGTGCCAGCAGCCAGGACAGGCCCGTACAAGAGACCCAGTACTTC	.	TRBV6-5	TRBJ2-5	TRBD1
CASRRNTDRNYGYTF	TGTGCCAGCAGGCGAAATACCGACAGGAACTATGGCTACACCTTC	.	TRBV28	TRBJ1-2	.
CASSLADTQYF	TGTGCCAGCAGTTTAGCTGATACGCAGTATTTT	.	TRBV28	TRBJ2-3	.
CASSLGVVDVETQYF	TGCGCCAGCAGCTTGGGTGTGGTGGATGTCGAGACCCAGTACTTC	.	TRBV5-1	TRBJ2-5	.
CASSPDGFGRTEAFF	TGTGCCAGCAGCCCAGACGGGTTTGGTCGGACTGAAGCTTTCTTT	.	TRBV7-9	TRBJ1-1	.
CASSDVGNGNQPQHF	TGTGCCAGCAGTGATGTGGGTAACGGCAATCAGCCCCAGCATTTT	.	TRBV6-1	TRBJ1-5	.
CASSEGGAGRVVERGYTF	TGTGCCAGCAGTGAAGGTGGGGCAGGGAGGGTAGTCGAGCGTGGCTACACCTTC	.	TRBV6-1	TRBJ1-2	.
CASYTSGRLSYEQYF	TGTGCCAGCTATACTAGCGGGAGACTTTCCTACGAGCAGTACTTC	.	TRBV28	TRBJ2-7	TRBD2
CASSLKVTGADTQYF	TGCGCCAGCAGCTTGAAGGTGACGGGTGCAGATACGCAGTATTTT	many	TRBV5-1	TRBJ2-3	.
CASSDSTAGWTGETQYF	TGTGCCAGCAGCGATAGCACGGCGGGATGGACGGGGGAGACCCAGTACTTC	few	TRBV11-2	TRBJ2-5	.
CAISGTSGANVLTF	TGTGCCATCAGTGGGACATCTGGGGCCAACGTCCTGACTTTC	.	TRBV10-3	TRBJ2-6	.
CASSTAPLAEAFF	TGTGCCAGCAGCACAGCCCCGTTGGCTGAAGCTTTCTTT	.	TRBV11-2	TRBJ1-1	.
CASNNTDTQYF	TGTGCCAGCAACAACACAGATACGCAGTATTTT	.	TRBV28	TRBJ2-3	.
CASSLDPNYGYTF	TGTGCCAGCAGCTTGGACCCCAACTATGGCTACACCTTC	.	TRBV5-4	TRBJ1-2	.
CASSLWLAGPSF	TGTGCCAGCAGTTTATGGCTAGCGGGACCCTCCTTC	.	TRBV27	TRBJ2-7	TRBD2
CGVGAGTATDTQYF	TGCGGCGTCGGAGCGGGTACAGCCACAGATACGCAGTATTTT	.	TRBV29-1	TRBJ2-3	.